The next 12 T cell receptor beta chains were all read from a single sample in a study of T-cell memory formation after mild COVID-19. TCRdb reprocessed the 5' RACE reads via MiXCR and lists one record per CDR3 protein. Of roughly 150,000 distinct CDR3 sequences listed, 13% to 15% were seen once; the top ten hold around 30%. The sample comprised PBMCs or a T cell subset sorted from them (not recorded which). All receptors derive from an adult woman who had mild COVID-19 (a few samples of this study predate the infection). Cell type and time point are not known.

This clonotype was recorded a few times. The V gene is TRBV5-1, the J gene TRBJ2-2; 7 bases align to TRBD2. Losses at the gene ends were 5 bases for V and 0 bases for J; bases not matched to a gene: 10. The CDR3 is made up of 17 amino acids. CDR1 is SGHRS, CDR2 YFSETQ, per germline. The CDR3 spells CASSHGPGTTNTGELFF. Here the CDR3 DNA reads TGCGCCAGCAGTCATGGGCCCGGGACTACGAACACCGGGGAGCTGTTTTTT.

The table lists this clonotype with a few counts. The chain combines TRBV11-3 with TRBJ2-7; TRBD2 agrees at 15 bases. In germline, CDR1 is SGHNT, CDR2 YENEEA. The CDR3 totals 14 residues. With V trimmed by 8 bases and J by 6 bases, 5 bases remained unmatched. CDR3: CASGLAGGPGEQYF. For the CDR3, the DNA is TGTGCCAGCGGACTAGCGGGAGGGCCGGGCGAGCAGTACTTC. Combining the CDR3 with reference TRBV11-3 and TRBJ2-7 gives the whole variable domain EAGVVQSPRYKIIEKKQPVAFWCNPISGHNTLYWYLQNLGQGPELLIRYENEEAVDDSQLPKDRFSAERLKGVDSTLKIQPAELGDSAVYLCASGLAGGPGEQYFGPGTRLTVT.

J is TRBJ2-2 and V is TRBV6-2 or TRBV6-3; TRBD2 aligns across 14 bases. The CDR3 totals 16 residues. Germline-derived CDR1 and CDR2 are MNHEY and SVGEGT. V lost 2 bases, J lost 5 bases, and 1 base stayed unmatched. CDR3 nucleotides: TGTGCCAGCAGTTACGGGACTAGCGGGAGAACCGGGGAGCTGTTTTTT. Its translation is CASSYGTSGRTGELFF.

This clonotype was seen more than once but under ten times. DNA of the CDR3: TGTGCCAGCACTCCAGGCAACACTGAAGCTTTCTTT. Its protein is CASTPGNTEAFF. J is TRBJ1-1 and V is TRBV6-2 or TRBV6-3, with no clear D. The germline V and J ends were trimmed by 7 bases and 2 bases, with 8 bases remaining between them. This CDR3 is 12 amino acids long. CDR1 and CDR2 (germline): MNHEY, SVGEGT.

The chain combines TRBV24-1 with TRBJ2-5; tentatively, D is TRBD2 (6 bases). The CDR3 runs to 16 residues. Between the trimmed V and J ends, which lost 5 bases and 3 bases, there was a span of 18 bases. Per germline, CDR1 KGHDR and CDR2 SFDVKD. The CDR3 spells CATSVGLATPKETQYF. DNA for the CDR3: TGTGCCACCAGTGTCGGTCTAGCGACACCAAAAGAGACCCAGTACTTC.

Many counts were recorded for this clonotype. The genes are TRBV7-2 and TRBJ2-7, with D maybe TRBD2 (5 bases). V lost 2 bases to trimming and J lost 6 bases, with 11 bases between them. From germline, CDR1 is SGHTA and CDR2 FQGNSA. The CDR3 spans 13 residues. The chain's CDR3 is CASSLISAAEQYF. CDR3 bases: TGTGCCAGCAGCTTAATCTCAGCGGCCGAGCAGTACTTC.

This clonotype was detected ten times or more. The rearrangement uses TRBV6-2 or TRBV6-3 and TRBJ2-2; a possible D gene is TRBD2 (6 bases). Trimming removed 1 base at V and 4 bases at J, with 13 bases between. CDR1 and CDR2 from the germline V gene are MNHEY and SVGEGT. The CDR3 covers 16 residues. CDR3 bases: TGTGCCAGCAGTTACTACGGGAGAGACGTCACCGGGGAGCTGTTTTTT. Translated, it gives CASSYYGRDVTGELFF.

A few counts support this clonotype. Written as DNA, the CDR3 is TGTGCCAGCAGCTTCACCGGGGATACGCAGTATTTT. Its protein product is CASSFTGDTQYF. The chain couples TRBV7-3 to TRBJ2-3, with D unclear. This CDR3 region has 12 residues. CDR1 and CDR2 (germline): SGHTA, FQGTGA. Trimming cost V 3 bases and J 6 bases, with 7 bases left between them.

J is TRBJ2-7 and V is TRBV5-1; 10 bases match TRBD1. The trim removed 4 bases at V and 5 bases at J, leaving 9 bases unmatched. This CDR3 region has 15 residues. Germline loops: CDR1 SGHRS, CDR2 YFSETQ. The CDR3 region has the DNA TGCGCCAGCAGCGCAGGAACCGGGACAGGGGACGAGCAGTACTTC. Its protein product is CASSAGTGTGDEQYF.

The chain is built from TRBV7-9 and TRBJ1-4, with 7 bases fitting TRBD1. The CDR3 totals 14 residues. The V segment lost 4 bases and the J segment 7 bases; nucleotides outside the gene matches: 6. Germline CDR1 is SEHNR and CDR2 is FQNEAQ (reference sequence). The CDR3 DNA follows: TGTGCCAGCAGCTCTTCGACAGGGCGTGAAAAACTGTTTTTT. Protein product: CASSSSTGREKLFF.

The chain has TRBV5-1 and TRBJ2-3; 8 bases line up with TRBD2. Germline CDR1 reads SGHRS; CDR2 reads YFSETQ. V shed 4 bases, J shed 10 bases, and the junction held 8 bases outside the gene matches. CDR3 length: 13 residues. In nucleotides, the CDR3 is TGCGCCAGCAGCACGGGACTAGAAGTTTCGCAGTATTTT. Translation: CASSTGLEVSQYF.

The rearrangement links TRBV7-8 to TRBJ2-7, with D possibly called TRBD1 or TRBD2 (5 bases each). The germline V gene encodes CDR1 SGHVS and CDR2 FQNEAQ. Trimming took 8 bases from V and 5 from J, leaving 22 bases between them. CDR3 length: 15 residues. CDR3 nucleotide sequence: TGTGCCAGCGGACTCCCTGACGGGGACCCCCACGAGCAGTACTTC. This gives the protein CASGLPDGDPHEQYF.